A selection of T cell receptor beta chains follows, all from one sample in a study of cytomegalovirus exposure and HLA in healthy donors. Sequencing was performed with immunoSEQ multiplex PCR; in TCRdb, only in-frame clones are kept and a portion is missing. The repertoire holds about 130,000 clones, with roughly 70% as singletons. Sequencing was performed on PBMCs. These receptors were taken from a human donor in good health. CDR3s include the opening cysteine and the closing phenylalanine or tryptophan. D genes are given only for firm matches. Expanded clones get a size class; other rows say once, few or many, or leave the size out.

D: TRBD1; V: TRBV19; length: 14; size: .; J: TRBJ1-5; DNA: TGTGCCAGTGGGACAGGGGGCGCGAATCAGCCCCAGCATTTT; CDR3: CASGTGGANQPQHF
D: .; V: TRBV18; length: 13; size: .; J: TRBJ1-4; DNA: TGTGCCAGCTCACCCGTGACTGATGAAAAACTGTTTTTT; CDR3: CASSPVTDEKLFF
D: .; V: TRBV10-3; length: 15; size: .; J: TRBJ2-7; DNA: TGTGCCATCAGCAGGGGGGCGAGCAGTTCCTACGAGCAGTACTTC; CDR3: CAISRGASSSYEQYF
D: .; V: TRBV7-8; length: 16; size: few; J: TRBJ1-3; DNA: TGTGCCAGCAGCTTAGCGGGAGGGAACTCTGGAAACACCATATATTTT; CDR3: CASSLAGGNSGNTIYF
D: .; V: TRBV29-1; length: 13; size: .; J: TRBJ2-1; DNA: TGCAGCGTTGAAGAGCGATCCTACAATGAGCAGTTCTTC; CDR3: CSVEERSYNEQFF
D: TRBD2; V: TRBV28; length: 13; size: .; J: TRBJ2-7; DNA: TGTGCCAGCAGTTTAACTAGCGGCTACGAGCAGTACTTC; CDR3: CASSLTSGYEQYF
D: TRBD1; V: TRBV19; length: 15; size: .; J: TRBJ2-4; DNA: TGTGCCAGTAGTATAGCGGCGGGACAGGGCAACATTCAGTACTTC; CDR3: CASSIAAGQGNIQYF
D: .; V: TRBV21-1; length: 19; size: .; J: TRBJ2-3; DNA: TGTGCCAGCAGCGTACGACTAGCAGGTCCCCTCCCGTATACAGATACGCAGTATTTT; CDR3: CASSVRLAGPLPYTDTQYF
D: .; V: TRBV5-1; length: 15; size: .; J: TRBJ1-6; DNA: TGCGCCAGCAGCCAGGACGGACTTTTGAATTCACCCCTCCACTTT; CDR3: CASSQDGLLNSPLHF
D: .; V: TRBV6-6; length: 12; size: .; J: TRBJ2-7; DNA: TGTGCCAGCAGCCCCCGGGGCTACGAGCAGTACTTC; CDR3: CASSPRGYEQYF
D: TRBD2; V: TRBV5-1; length: 17; size: .; J: TRBJ2-1; DNA: TGCGCCAGCAGCCCACCCCTAGCGGGAGGGCCGGGGAATGAGCAGTTCTTC; CDR3: CASSPPLAGGPGNEQFF
D: TRBD1; V: TRBV15; length: 15; size: .; J: TRBJ1-3; DNA: TGTGCCACCAGCAGAGAACAGGGGATGTGGGACACCATATATTTT; CDR3: CATSREQGMWDTIYF
D: TRBD2; V: TRBV7-3; length: 17; size: .; J: TRBJ2-1; DNA: TGTGCCAGCAGCTTAAATAGCGGGAGGGCCATCTACAATGAGCAGTTCTTC; CDR3: CASSLNSGRAIYNEQFF
D: .; V: TRBV28; length: 16; size: .; J: TRBJ1-5; DNA: TGTGCCAGCAGTTTGCTAACAGTCGTCGGCAATCAGCCCCAGCATTTT; CDR3: CASSLLTVVGNQPQHF
D: .; V: TRBV6-5; length: 14; size: .; J: TRBJ1-6; DNA: TGTGCCAGCAGGGAGGGGACGGACAATTCACCCCTCCACTTT; CDR3: CASREGTDNSPLHF
D: .; V: TRBV7-9; length: 14; size: .; J: TRBJ2-5; DNA: TGTGCCAGCAGCTTAGTGGGAGTGTGGGAGACCCAGTACTTC; CDR3: CASSLVGVWETQYF
D: .; V: TRBV29-1; length: 16; size: once; J: TRBJ2-1; DNA: TGCAGCGTTGAAGTTCTAGGTAGCAGTAGTTACAATGAGCAGTTCTTC; CDR3: CSVEVLGSSSYNEQFF
D: .; V: TRBV2; length: 14; size: .; J: TRBJ2-2; DNA: TGTGCCAGCAGCCGGGACACCAACACCGGGGAGCTGTTTTTT; CDR3: CASSRDTNTGELFF
D: TRBD2; V: TRBV9; length: 13; size: few; J: TRBJ2-1; DNA: TGTGCCAGCAGCGTAGATCGCGGGAGGGCCCTGTTCTTC; CDR3: CASSVDRGRALFF
D: TRBD2; V: TRBV15; length: 15; size: .; J: TRBJ2-3; DNA: TGTGCCACCAGTCATAGCGGGACGGGCACAGATACGCAGTATTTT; CDR3: CATSHSGTGTDTQYF
D: .; V: TRBV2; length: 14; size: .; J: TRBJ1-1; DNA: TGTGCCAGCAGTACCGGGACTAGGGACACTGAAGCTTTCTTT; CDR3: CASSTGTRDTEAFF
D: TRBD2; V: TRBV7-3; length: 15; size: few; J: TRBJ2-3; DNA: TGTGCCAGCAGCTCCACTGGCGGGAGGACAGATACGCAGTATTTT; CDR3: CASSSTGGRTDTQYF
D: TRBD2; V: TRBV11-2; length: 16; size: few; J: TRBJ2-1; DNA: TGTGCCAGCAGCTCCCAAGCGGGAGGTTCCTACAATGAGCAGTTCTTC; CDR3: CASSSQAGGSYNEQFF
D: TRBD1; V: TRBV6-5; length: 15; size: .; J: TRBJ1-2; DNA: TGTGCCAGCAGTTTTGGGACAGGGGGTTTCTATGGCTACACCTTC; CDR3: CASSFGTGGFYGYTF
D: .; V: TRBV6-5; length: 14; size: .; J: TRBJ2-7; DNA: TGTGCCAGGAGCCTATTAAGGACAAACTACGAGCAGTACTTC; CDR3: CARSLLRTNYEQYF
D: .; V: TRBV6-1; length: 16; size: .; J: TRBJ1-2; DNA: TGTGCCAGCAGTGAAGCCCCACTCCCGTCCAACTATGGCTACACCTTC; CDR3: CASSEAPLPSNYGYTF
D: .; V: TRBV19; length: 13; size: few; J: TRBJ1-1; DNA: TGTGCCAGTAGTATGGGAGGGGACACTGAAGCTTTCTTT; CDR3: CASSMGGDTEAFF
D: TRBD1; V: TRBV19; length: 15; size: .; J: TRBJ1-2; DNA: TGTGCCAGTAGCAGGGACAGGGAAGCGGACTATGGCTACACCTTC; CDR3: CASSRDREADYGYTF
D: .; V: TRBV29-1; length: 13; size: .; J: TRBJ2-2; DNA: TGCAGCGCCCTAATTTACAGTGGCGGGGAGCTGTTTTTT; CDR3: CSALIYSGGELFF
D: .; V: TRBV12-2; length: 15; size: .; J: TRBJ1-2; DNA: TGTGCAAGTCGCTTAGCGTACGGGGGGGCCTATGGCTACACCTTC; CDR3: CASRLAYGGAYGYTF
D: .; V: TRBV6-5; length: 15; size: once; J: TRBJ2-7; DNA: TGTGCCAGCAGTTACAGTCCTCACAGGGCTGGCGAGCAGTACTTC; CDR3: CASSYSPHRAGEQYF
D: TRBD1; V: TRBV28; length: 16; size: .; J: TRBJ1-5; DNA: TGTGCCACCATTGGACAGGTACCCCTGGGGAATCAGCCCCAGCATTTT; CDR3: CATIGQVPLGNQPQHF
D: TRBD1; V: TRBV5-1; length: 15; size: .; J: TRBJ2-5; DNA: TGCGCCAGCAGCTTCGAGGACAGGGGCCCAGAGACCCAGTACTTC; CDR3: CASSFEDRGPETQYF
D: .; V: TRBV28; length: 14; size: .; J: TRBJ2-5; DNA: TGTGCCAGCAGTTTTGATGGGAGTCGGGAGACCCAGTACTTC; CDR3: CASSFDGSRETQYF
D: TRBD2; V: TRBV11-3; length: 14; size: .; J: TRBJ2-7; DNA: TGTGCCAGCAGCCCTCGACTAGCGGGAGGCGAGCAGTACTTC; CDR3: CASSPRLAGGEQYF
D: .; V: TRBV10-2; length: 15; size: .; J: TRBJ1-2; DNA: TGCGCCAGCAGTGATCGACAGCGAGATAACTATGGCTACACCTTC; CDR3: CASSDRQRDNYGYTF
D: TRBD2; V: TRBV11-3; length: 16; size: .; J: TRBJ2-5; DNA: TGTGCCAGCAGCAAGCGGACTAGCGGGTACCAAGAGACCCAGTACTTC; CDR3: CASSKRTSGYQETQYF
D: .; V: TRBV19; length: 13; size: .; J: TRBJ2-5; DNA: TGTGCCAGTAGTACCGGGGCCGGGGGGACCCAGTACTTC; CDR3: CASSTGAGGTQYF
D: .; V: TRBV6-5; length: 14; size: few; J: TRBJ2-7; DNA: TGTGCCAGCAGAATGGAGGGCGCCGCGTACGAGCAGTACTTC; CDR3: CASRMEGAAYEQYF
D: .; V: TRBV7-7; length: 14; size: .; J: TRBJ2-2; DNA: TGTGCCAGCAGCTCTTTGGGGGGCACCGGGGAGCTGTTTTTT; CDR3: CASSSLGGTGELFF
D: .; V: TRBV6-6; length: 16; size: .; J: TRBJ1-5; DNA: TGTGCCAGCAGCTTCCAGGGTCAGGAACTTAATCAGCCCCAGCATTTT; CDR3: CASSFQGQELNQPQHF
D: .; V: TRBV18; length: 13; size: few; J: TRBJ2-7; DNA: TGTGCCAGCTCAGCTGAGAGGGGGAACGAGCAGTACTTC; CDR3: CASSAERGNEQYF
D: .; V: TRBV21-1; length: 16; size: .; J: TRBJ2-7; DNA: TGTGCCAGCAGCAAACGTCGACAGGGATCCCCCTACGAGCAGTACTTC; CDR3: CASSKRRQGSPYEQYF